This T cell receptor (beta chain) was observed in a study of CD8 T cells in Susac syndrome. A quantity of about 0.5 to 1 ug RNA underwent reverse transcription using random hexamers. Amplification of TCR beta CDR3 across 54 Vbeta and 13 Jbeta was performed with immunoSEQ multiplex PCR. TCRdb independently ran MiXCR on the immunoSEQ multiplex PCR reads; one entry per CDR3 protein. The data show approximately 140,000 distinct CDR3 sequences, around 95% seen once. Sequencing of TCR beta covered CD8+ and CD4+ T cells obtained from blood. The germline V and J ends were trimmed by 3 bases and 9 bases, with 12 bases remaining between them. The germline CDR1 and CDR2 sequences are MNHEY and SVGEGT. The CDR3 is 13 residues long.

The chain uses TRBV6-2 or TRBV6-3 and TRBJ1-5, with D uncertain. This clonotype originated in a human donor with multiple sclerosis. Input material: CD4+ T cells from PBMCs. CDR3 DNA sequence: TGTGCCAGCAGTTATGAGGACCTCCGGCCCCAGCATTTT. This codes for CASSYEDLRPQHF.